The 31 T cell receptor beta chains presented below share a single source sample, sequenced in a study of T-cell reconstitution after alpha-beta-depleted transplantation in children. Preparation of the TCRbeta library involved a method that used unique molecular identifiers. In TCRdb, the PCR reads were re-called with MiXCR into one record per CDR3 protein. The table records more than 400,000 distinct CDR3 sequences, about 45% of them present only once. Sequenced here: PBMCs, sampled before TCRalphabeta/CD19-depleted stem cell transplant. These receptors were obtained from a girl between 2 and 10 years old with aplastic anemia, due to receive a stem cell transplant.

In this sample, this clonotype turned up many times. The rearrangement links TRBV5-1 to TRBJ2-7; 8 bases agree with TRBD2. CDR1 SGHRS and CDR2 YFSETQ come from the germline V gene. With V trimmed by 0 bases and J by 3 bases, 2 bases remained unmatched. This CDR3 is built from 14 residues. The CDR3 region has the DNA TGCGCCAGCAGCTTGGAACTAGCGGACTACGAGCAGTACTTC. It codes for CASSLELADYEQYF. The complete variable domain, with remaining parts taken from reference TRBV5-1 and TRBJ2-7, reads KAGVTQTPRYLIKTRGQQVTLSCSPISGHRSVSWYQQTPGQGLQFLFEYFSETQRNKGNFPGRFSGRQFSNSRSEMNVSTLELGDSALYLCASSLELADYEQYFGPGTRLTVT.

J is TRBJ2-7 and V is TRBV7-6; 8 nucleotides align to TRBD2. The germline V gene has CDR1 SGHVS and CDR2 FNYEAQ. The CDR3 totals 17 residues. V lost 2 bases to trimming and J lost 10 bases; unmatched junction nucleotides: 19. The CDR3 region is CASSLRSPGTRGLDQYF. In DNA form, the CDR3 reads TGTGCCAGCAGCTTAAGGTCCCCCGGGACTAGGGGCCTGGATCAGTACTTC.

This clonotype occurred many times. V and J are TRBV20-1 and TRBJ2-1; no clear D gene. Trimming cost V 5 bases and J 0 bases, with 11 bases left between them. Germline V gives CDR1 DFQATT, CDR2 SNEGSKA (reference sequence). This CDR3 has 14 residues. The CDR3 DNA is TGCAGTGCTCAGCAGCTTATCTCCTACAATGAGCAGTTCTTC. Its translation: CSAQQLISYNEQFF.

V gene TRBV5-1 combines with J gene TRBJ1-1; the D gene is possibly TRBD1 (5 bases). The CDR3 is 13 residues long. Trimming removed 7 bases from V and 1 base from J, with 11 bases in between. Germline CDR1 SGHRS, CDR2 YFSETQ. CDR3 coding DNA: TGCGCCAGCGGCCCGGGGGGGAACACTGAAGCTTTCTTT. Protein: CASGPGGNTEAFF.

The chain links TRBV20-1 to TRBJ2-1; tentatively, D is TRBD1 or TRBD2 (5 bases each). The CDR3 runs 12 residues. Looked up from germline, CDR1 is DFQATT and CDR2 is SNEGSKA (reference sequence). The ends were cut back, 4 bases at V and 8 bases at J, with 12 bases in the middle. The CDR3 DNA reads TGCAGTGCTACCACGGTGGGGGATGAGCAGTTCTTC. Protein sequence: CSATTVGDEQFF.

This clonotype was counted many times. The gene calls are TRBV15 and TRBJ1-1, with 8 nucleotides matching TRBD1. Germline assignment: CDR1 LNHNV and CDR2 YYDKDF (reference sequence). The CDR3 extends over 14 amino acids. Losses at the gene ends were 0 bases for V and 7 bases for J; bases not matched to a gene: 4. The CDR3 loop is CATSRDRGQGEAFF. In nucleotides, the CDR3 is TGTGCCACCAGCAGAGACAGGGGGCAAGGTGAAGCTTTCTTT.

The chain employs TRBV20-1 and TRBJ2-5; 8 positions match TRBD2. The trim removed 0 bases at V and 4 bases at J, leaving 4 bases unmatched. The CDR3 totals 14 residues. Germline CDR1 reads DFQATT; CDR2 reads SNEGSKA (reference sequence). This chain's CDR3 is CSARDAGGGETQYF. The CDR3 DNA reads TGCAGTGCTAGAGACGCGGGAGGCGGAGAGACCCAGTACTTC.

The V gene is TRBV6-2 or TRBV6-3, the J gene TRBJ2-3, with TRBD2 matching 7 bases. The CDR3 runs to 15 residues. Germline V gene lookup returns CDR1 MNHEY and CDR2 SVGEGT. Trimming cost V 5 bases and J 4 bases; bases outside gene matches: 9. The CDR3 DNA reads as TGTGCCAGCAGTCCCCTCTCCGGACTAGCAGATACGCAGTATTTT. Translating it yields CASSPLSGLADTQYF.

The chain joins TRBV7-8 to TRBJ2-3; 7 bases map to TRBD2. CDR3 length: 13 residues. Unmatched junction bases numbered 3, after V lost 5 bases and J lost 4 bases. Per germline, CDR1 SGHVS and CDR2 FQNEAQ. The CDR3 spells CASSRGRADTQYF. CDR3 coding DNA: TGTGCCAGCAGCCGAGGGAGGGCAGATACGCAGTATTTT.

This sequence joins TRBV6-1 and TRBJ2-3; 10 bases match TRBD2. V lost 7 bases and J lost 6; bases outside the gene matches: 4. The CDR3 sequence is 13 residues long. CDR1 MNHNS and CDR2 SASEGT come from the germline V gene. CDR3 nucleotides: TGTGCCAGCACTAGCGGGAGAGCCGATACGCAGTATTTT. Its protein is CASTSGRADTQYF.

This clonotype was counted between two and nine times. The chain recombines TRBV3-1 with TRBJ2-3; the D call may be TRBD1 or TRBD2 (5 bases each). Germline V gene lookup returns CDR1 LGHDT and CDR2 YNNKEL (reference sequence). This CDR3 is built from 11 residues. The CDR3 DNA sequence: TGTGCTGTGGGACGGGTAGATACGCAGTATTTT. Translating gives CAVGRVDTQYF.

The sample holds a few counts of this clonotype. One end of the junction does not line up with germline, which may come from a read error. This rearrangement joins TRBV4-1 to TRBJ2-5, with 7 bases lining up with TRBD1. Germline V gene sequence: CDR1 MGHRA, CDR2 YSYEKL. The CDR3 spans 13 residues. The CDR3 coding sequence is TGTGCCAGCTCCCAGGGGGTCCAAGAGACCCAGTACTTC. It translates to CASSQGVQETQYF.

This clonotype was observed a few times. The chain recombines TRBV4-2 with TRBJ2-7; a possible D gene is TRBD1 (6 bases). Trimming removed 1 base from V and 2 bases from J, with 9 bases in between. CDR3 length: 14 residues. CDR1 and CDR2 from the germline V gene are LGHNA and YNFKEQ. The CDR3 DNA sequence: TGTGCCAGCAGCCAAGTTAAGGGGGCCTACGAGCAGTACTTC. As protein: CASSQVKGAYEQYF.

The chain employs TRBV6-1 and TRBJ1-5; 10 nucleotides match TRBD1. CDR1 MNHNS and CDR2 SASEGT come from the germline V gene. V shed 6 bases, J shed 3 bases, and the junction held 5 bases outside the gene matches. There are 15 residues in the CDR3. The CDR3 reads CASRRDRGDNQPQHF. The CDR3 DNA reads as TGTGCCAGCAGGAGGGACAGGGGTGACAATCAGCCCCAGCATTTT.

The rearrangement links TRBV15 to TRBJ2-3, with TRBD1 matching 7 bases. Germline-derived CDR1 and CDR2 are LNHNV and YYDKDF (reference sequence). The trim removed 5 bases at V and 0 bases at J, leaving 5 bases unmatched. This CDR3 has 15 residues. CDR3 loop: CATSPDRASTDTQYF. CDR3 nucleotides: TGTGCCACCAGCCCCGACAGGGCTAGCACAGATACGCAGTATTTT.

V gene TRBV7-9 combines with J gene TRBJ2-5; no clear D gene. V was shortened by 1 base and J by 3 bases, with 12 bases between the two germline ends. This CDR3 has 15 residues. Germline values: CDR1 SEHNR, CDR2 FQNEAQ (reference sequence). The CDR3 sequence is CASSLGDGMEETQYF. The CDR3 region has the DNA TGTGCCAGCAGCTTAGGTGACGGTATGGAAGAGACCCAGTACTTC.

This clonotype came up a few times. This chain connects TRBV12-3 or TRBV12-4 to TRBJ2-1; maybe TRBD2 (5 bases). This CDR3 spans 12 amino acids. Trimming cost V 5 bases and J 7 bases, with 9 bases left between them. The CDR3, as DNA: TGTGCCAGCAGTGGTCGCGGGAATGAGCAGTTCTTC. Its translation is CASSGRGNEQFF.

The genes are TRBV11-2 and TRBJ2-1; 9 bases align to TRBD2. Trimming took 5 bases from V and 6 from J; bases not matched to a gene: 11. The CDR3 has 16 residues. Germline V gene sequence: CDR1 SGHAT, CDR2 FQNNGV. The CDR3 region has the DNA TGTGCCAGCAGCCCTATCCTAGCGGGACGGAGCAATGAGCAGTTCTTC. This codes for CASSPILAGRSNEQFF.

The J gene is TRBJ2-1, the V gene TRBV12-3 or TRBV12-4, with 8 bases aligning to TRBD1. V lost 8 bases, J lost 8 bases, and 11 bases stayed unmatched. This CDR3 has 14 residues. The CDR3 nucleotides are TGTGCCAGCTCCACTCGGACAGGGCGGGATGAGCAGTTCTTC. Translated, it gives CASSTRTGRDEQFF.

The rearrangement uses TRBV7-2 and TRBJ1-2, with 9 bases fitting TRBD1. The CDR3 has 15 residues. Germline CDR1 is SGHTA and CDR2 is FQGNSA. V lost 6 bases to trimming and J lost 2 bases; unmatched junction nucleotides: 7. The CDR3 spells CASRFTGGANYGYTF. The CDR3 bases are TGTGCCAGCAGGTTTACAGGGGGCGCAAACTATGGCTACACCTTC.

V is TRBV18 and J is TRBJ1-1; possible D gene TRBD1, 5 bases. Per the germline V gene, CDR1 is KGHSH and CDR2 is LQKENI. This CDR3 contains 12 residues. V dropped 2 bases and J dropped 7 bases, with 8 bases sitting between them. CDR3 sequence reads: CASSPGGIEAFF. In nucleotides, the CDR3 is TGTGCCAGCTCACCAGGGGGAATTGAAGCTTTCTTT.

The chain uses TRBV7-9 and TRBJ2-7, with D perhaps TRBD2 (6 bases). Trimming removed 1 base at V and 4 bases at J, with 20 bases between. The CDR3 runs to 17 residues. Germline values: CDR1 SEHNR, CDR2 FQNEAQ (reference sequence). CDR3 loop: CASSLGALAGKTYEQYF. CDR3 DNA: TGTGCCAGCAGCTTAGGGGCTTTGGCGGGGAAAACTTACGAGCAGTACTTC. Full variable domain (rest looked up from reference TRBV7-9 and TRBJ2-7): DTGVSQNPRHKITKRGQNVTFRCDPISEHNRLYWYRQTLGQGPEFLTYFQNEAQLEKSRLLSDRFSAERPKGSFSTLEIQRTEQGDSAMYLCASSLGALAGKTYEQYFGPGTRLTVT.

The chain carries TRBV20-1 and TRBJ2-1, with 7 bases that match TRBD2. This CDR3 region has 14 residues. V lost 6 bases to trimming and J lost 0 bases; unmatched junction nucleotides: 5. Germline assignment: CDR1 DFQATT and CDR2 SNEGSKA (reference sequence). The CDR3 nucleotides are TGCAGTGCCACTGGCGGGAGCTCCTACAATGAGCAGTTCTTC. Amino acids: CSATGGSSYNEQFF.

The chain employs TRBV5-1 and TRBJ1-1; tentatively, D is TRBD1 (5 bases). Germline assignment: CDR1 SGHRS and CDR2 YFSETQ. The germline V and J ends were trimmed by 4 bases and 3 bases, with 16 bases remaining between them. This CDR3 has 15 residues. Here the CDR3 DNA reads TGCGCCAGCAGCGTGAGACACCCCAGGGACACTGAAGCTTTCTTT. It specifies CASSVRHPRDTEAFF.

V gene TRBV7-2 combines with J gene TRBJ2-3, with 9 bases aligning to TRBD2. Germline-derived CDR1 and CDR2 are SGHTA and FQGNSA. The CDR3 covers 14 residues. The V and J ends lost 5 bases and 5 bases, in that order; junction bases with no gene match: 5. The CDR3 is CASSLGTSLDTQYF. The CDR3, as DNA: TGTGCCAGCAGCCTCGGGACTAGCCTAGATACGCAGTATTTT.

This clonotype has at least ten counts. The gene calls are TRBV20-1 and TRBJ2-7, with D hard to call. The CDR3 has 13 residues. Between the trimmed V and J ends, which lost 6 bases and 2 bases, there was a span of 14 bases. The germline V gene has CDR1 DFQATT and CDR2 SNEGSKA (reference sequence). The chain's CDR3 is CSAARRFAYEQYF. CDR3 DNA sequence: TGCAGTGCCGCACGGCGATTCGCCTACGAGCAGTACTTC.

There are many counts of this clonotype. The chain uses TRBV12-5 and TRBJ1-4; no firm D call. The CDR3 consists of 14 residues. V was pared by 6 bases and J by 8 bases, with 16 bases between. From germline, CDR1 is LGHNT and CDR2 FRNRAP. The chain's CDR3 is CASGIPGENEKLFF. The DNA of the CDR3 is TGTGCTAGTGGCATCCCCGGTGAAAACGAAAAACTGTTTTTT.

This clonotype was recorded once. The chain combines TRBV28 with TRBJ2-5; TRBD1 is a possible D gene (6 bases). Germline V gene data show CDR1 as MDHEN and CDR2 as SYDVKM. The length of the CDR3 is 14 residues. Trimming pared 1 base from V and 5 bases from J, leaving 11 bases between. The CDR3 loop is CASSLYGGGETQYF. The CDR3 DNA is TGTGCCAGCAGTTTATATGGGGGCGGGGAGACCCAGTACTTC.

In this sample, this clonotype turned up once. The chain carries TRBV14 and TRBJ2-5; TRBD2 might be the D (6 bases). The V gene lost 2 bases and the J gene lost 5 bases, with 12 bases spanning the gap. The CDR3 has 14 residues. Germline CDR1 SGHDN, CDR2 FVKESK. The CDR3 coding sequence is TGTGCCAGCAGCCAATTGGGGGGAAGGGAGACCCAGTACTTC. Amino acids: CASSQLGGRETQYF.

This chain joins TRBV15 and TRBJ2-3; the D gene is possibly TRBD2 (7 bases). The V and J ends lost 6 bases and 2 bases respectively, with 12 bases between them. In germline, CDR1 is LNHNV, CDR2 YYDKDF (reference sequence). This CDR3 has 14 residues. The CDR3 protein is CATSLGGATDTQYF. The CDR3 DNA follows: TGTGCCACCAGTCTTGGGGGGGCCACAGATACGCAGTATTTT.

This clonotype was counted many times. CDR3 region: CSVEDPGTENTYEQYF. CDR3 coding DNA: TGCAGCGTTGAAGACCCTGGGACAGAGAACACCTACGAGCAGTACTTC. V is TRBV29-1 and J is TRBJ2-7; 7 bases match TRBD1. Losses at the gene ends were 0 bases for V and 2 bases for J; bases not matched to a gene: 10. Germline V gene sequence: CDR1 SQVTM, CDR2 ANQGSEA. This CDR3 contains 16 residues.